The 17 T cell receptor beta chains below were found in one sample sequenced in a study of a mutant IDH1 vaccine in newly diagnosed glioma. Some clones are missing from TCRdb's copy, which holds only in-frame ones; the method was immunoSEQ multiplex PCR. The sample lists over 75,000 clones; roughly 77% were seen once. Time point described: baseline, week 1 (first vaccination visit). Specified treatment: pre-vaccination baseline after standard-of-care therapy. The sequenced sample was PBMCs, obtained from a glioma patient treated with radiotherapy, temozolomide or both. The receptors were sampled from a man aged 35 to 55 with glioma.

V and J are TRBV5-6 and TRBJ2-5; 10 bases agree with TRBD1. TRBJ2-7 explains the end of the DNA better; the J call may be wrong. The CDR3 covers 15 residues. Germline CDR1 reads SGHDT; CDR2 reads YYEEEE. The CDR3 region has the DNA TGTGCCAGCAGCACCGGACAGGGGGAGTCCTACGAGCAGTACTTC. It translates to CASSTGQGESYEQYF.

V gene TRBV6-6 combines with J gene TRBJ1-5, with D possibly TRBD1 on 5 matching bases. CDR3 length: 16 amino acids. Trimming shortened V by 6 bases and J by 3 bases, and 18 bases separated the two germline ends. The germline V gene has CDR1 MNHNY and CDR2 SVGAGI (reference sequence). The CDR3 region is CASSRFGTDYNQPQHF. CDR3 DNA sequence: TGTGCCAGCAGCCGATTCGGGACCGACTACAATCAGCCCCAGCATTTT.

The rearrangement joins TRBV5-1 to TRBJ1-3; D is perhaps TRBD1 (5 bases). The V end was cut by 0 bases, the J end by 4 bases, with 11 bases between. The CDR3 loop spans 15 amino acids. Germline CDR1 and CDR2: SGHRS and YFSETQ. The CDR3 loop reads CASSLAGAGGNTIYF. CDR3 coding DNA: TGCGCCAGCAGCTTGGCCGGGGCAGGAGGAAACACCATATATTTT.

The chain employs TRBV7-8 and TRBJ2-7; TRBD1 aligns across 7 bases. CDR1 is SGHVS and CDR2 is FQNEAQ in the germline V gene. The CDR3 spans 13 residues. V shed 1 base, J shed 7 bases, and the junction held 4 bases outside the gene matches. The CDR3 nucleotides are TGTGCCAGCAGCTTAGGGACAGGAGGTGAGCAGTACTTC. This encodes CASSLGTGGEQYF.

This clone was picked up one time. The chain combines TRBV18 with TRBJ2-3, with 8 bases that match TRBD2. V lost 3 bases, J lost 4 bases, and 9 bases stayed unmatched. Germline values: CDR1 KGHSH, CDR2 LQKENI. This CDR3 is built from 16 residues. The CDR3 is CASSPRPAGGADTQYF. The CDR3 DNA sequence: TGTGCCAGCTCACCTAGACCGGCGGGGGGCGCAGATACGCAGTATTTT.

V usage is TRBV2 and J usage is TRBJ2-7, with D possibly matching TRBD2 (7 bases). Germline values: CDR1 SNHLY, CDR2 FYNNEI. CDR3 length: 14 residues. Trimming took 8 bases from V and 6 from J, leaving 20 bases between them. This CDR3 reads CASRTGGVVGEQYF. The CDR3, as DNA: TGTGCCAGCCGGACGGGGGGCGTTGTAGGCGAGCAGTACTTC.

The chain joins TRBV7-6 to TRBJ2-1; tentative D call: TRBD1 (6 bases). The CDR3 sequence is 13 residues long. Trimming shortened V by 5 bases and J by 8 bases, and 13 bases separated the two germline ends. CDR1 and CDR2 from the germline V gene are SGHVS and FNYEAQ. The CDR3 here is CASSPNRDHEQFF. Here the CDR3 DNA reads TGTGCCAGCAGCCCGAACAGGGACCATGAGCAGTTCTTC.

The genes are TRBV5-1 and TRBJ2-5, with TRBD2 identical over 10 bases. This CDR3 comprises 15 residues. Trimming cost V 1 base and J 4 bases; bases outside gene matches: 4. The germline gives CDR1 SGHRS, CDR2 YFSETQ. The CDR3: CASSLRASGGETQYF. CDR3 DNA: TGCGCCAGCAGCTTGAGAGCTAGCGGGGGAGAGACCCAGTACTTC.

This chain joins TRBV6-6 and TRBJ1-6; 7 nucleotides match TRBD1. Trimming at V came to 5 bases and at J to 7 bases, leaving 5 bases not matched to a gene. The CDR3 spans 14 residues. Germline CDR1 is MNHNY and CDR2 is SVGAGI (reference sequence). The CDR3 sequence is CASSRQGENSPLHF. CDR3 sequence (DNA): TGTGCCAGCAGTCGACAGGGTGAAAATTCACCCCTCCACTTT.

This chain uses TRBV11-2 with TRBJ2-4; D is unclear. Germline V gene data show CDR1 as SGHAT and CDR2 as FQNNGV. The CDR3 has 10 amino acids. The V end was cut by 0 bases, the J end by 15 bases, with 6 bases between. The CDR3 loop is CASSLDVTYF. The CDR3 DNA is TGTGCCAGCAGCTTAGATGTCACGTACTTC.

The chain employs TRBV18 and TRBJ2-7; D remains unclear. The germline V gene encodes CDR1 KGHSH and CDR2 LQKENI. Between the trimmed V and J ends, which lost 8 bases and 7 bases, there was a span of 18 bases. The CDR3 loop spans 13 amino acids. For the CDR3, the DNA is TGTGCCAGCCCCCCGTATGGTTGGAGTGAGCAGTACTTC. It translates to CASPPYGWSEQYF.

About this clone: The junction departs from the called germline gene at one end, perhaps through a read error. The rearrangement uses TRBV2 and TRBJ1-2; 7 nucleotides align to TRBD1. The CDR3 is 13 amino acids. Germline lookup yields CDR1 SNHLY and CDR2 FYNNEI. CDR3 bases: TGTGCCAGCAGCGAAGACAGGGACTATGGCTACACCTTC. As protein: CASSEDRDYGYTF. Combining the CDR3 with reference TRBV2 and TRBJ1-2 gives the whole variable domain EPEVTQTPSHQVTQMGQEVILRCVPISNHLYFYWYRQILGQKVEFLVSFYNNEISEKSEIFDDQFSVERPDGSNFTLKIRSTKLEDSAMYFCASSEDRDYGYTFGSGTRLTVV.

The rearrangement joins TRBV27 to TRBJ2-5, with a weak D call TRBD2 (7 bases). The V end lost 10 bases, the J end lost 4 bases, and 16 bases lay between the germline ends. The germline V gene encodes CDR1 MNHEY and CDR2 SMNVEV (reference sequence). The CDR3 is 13 residues long. This CDR3 reads CATGREGGETQYF. In DNA, the CDR3 is TGTGCCACAGGGAGGGAGGGGGGAGAGACCCAGTACTTC.

The CDR3 DNA is TGTGCCAGCAGTGAAGGAGGGACAGGGGCTTCTAACTATGGCTACACCTTC. This translates into CASSEGGTGASNYGYTF. The V and J genes are TRBV2 and TRBJ1-2, with 10 bases lining up with TRBD1. The CDR3 consists of 17 residues. Germline V gives CDR1 SNHLY, CDR2 FYNNEI. J gave up 0 bases and V 1 base, and 5 bases lay outside the gene matches.

This chain connects TRBV13 to TRBJ1-4, with TRBD1 matching over 7 bases. The germline CDR1 and CDR2 sequences are PRHDT and FYEKMQ (reference sequence). The CDR3 loop spans 16 amino acids. The V and J ends lost 6 bases and 8 bases, in that order; junction bases with no gene match: 15. Written as DNA, the CDR3 is TGTGCCAGCAGTTCGGGACAGCGGATTGCTGGGGAAAAACTGTTTTTT. It translates to CASSSGQRIAGEKLFF.

The chain uses TRBV28 and TRBJ1-3; D gene unclear. This CDR3 contains 15 residues. Germline CDR1 reads MDHEN; CDR2 reads SYDVKM. V gave up 5 bases and J gave up 4 bases, with 15 bases separating them. In nucleotides, the CDR3 is TGTGCCAGCAGTCATGAGGACGGTTGGGGAAACACCATATATTTT. Protein: CASSHEDGWGNTIYF.

The sample holds one count of this clone. The chain joins TRBV28 to TRBJ2-2, with D perhaps matching TRBD1 or TRBD2 (5 bases each). Germline lookup yields CDR1 MDHEN and CDR2 SYDVKM. The CDR3 sequence is 15 residues long. Trimming shortened V by 2 bases and J by 0 bases, and 7 bases separated the two germline ends. CDR3 residues: CASSLGGANTGELFF. The DNA of the CDR3 is TGTGCCAGCAGTTTAGGGGGAGCGAACACCGGGGAGCTGTTTTTT. Together with reference TRBV28 and TRBJ2-2, the CDR3 gives the full variable domain: DVKVTQSSRYLVKRTGEKVFLECVQDMDHENMFWYRQDPGLGLRLIYFSYDVKMKEKGDIPEGYSVSREKKERFSLILESASTNQTSMYLCASSLGGANTGELFFGEGSRLTVL.